Presented here are 27 T cell receptor beta chains from one specimen sequenced in a study of cytomegalovirus exposure and HLA in healthy donors. The PCR employed 60 Vbeta primers together with 13 Jbeta primers. TCRdb's table, derived via immunoSEQ multiplex PCR, lists solely in-frame clones and lacks some. The data contain roughly 130,000 clones, roughly 78% of them singletons. What was sequenced was PBMCs. These receptors were obtained from a man aged 35-49 years in good health and CMV-seronegative.

V and J are TRBV18 and TRBJ2-7, with TRBD1 matching over 9 bases. Germline CDR1 is KGHSH and CDR2 is LQKENI. The V segment lost 3 bases and the J segment 2 bases; nucleotides outside the gene matches: 5. The CDR3 has 15 amino acids. CDR3 region: CASSPAQGAPYEQYF. CDR3 nucleotides: TGTGCCAGCTCACCCGCACAGGGGGCACCCTACGAGCAGTACTTC. Together with reference TRBV18 and TRBJ2-7, the CDR3 gives the full variable domain: NAGVMQNPRHLVRRRGQEARLRCSPMKGHSHVYWYRQLPEEGLKFMVYLQKENIIDESGMPKERFSAEFPKEGPSILRIQQVVRGDSAAYFCASSPAQGAPYEQYFGPGTRLTVT.

This chain uses TRBV27 with TRBJ2-1, with 14 nucleotides matching TRBD2. V shed 7 bases, J shed 6 bases, and the junction held 2 bases outside the gene matches. CDR1 and CDR2 from the germline V gene are MNHEY and SMNVEV (reference sequence). The CDR3 totals 14 residues. Written as DNA, the CDR3 is TGTGCCAGCACCGGGACTAGCGGGAGCAATGAGCAGTTCTTC. Its protein is CASTGTSGSNEQFF.

The gene calls are TRBV29-1 and TRBJ1-1; TRBD1 aligns across 9 bases. With V trimmed by 7 bases and J by 4 bases, 7 bases remained unmatched. The CDR3 is made up of 13 amino acids. The germline V gene has CDR1 SQVTM and CDR2 ANQGSEA. The CDR3 sequence is CSGNRGLGTEAFF. CDR3 bases: TGCAGCGGGAACAGGGGGCTAGGCACTGAAGCTTTCTTT.

In this sample, this clone turned up once. The V gene is TRBV7-2, the J gene TRBJ2-1; TRBD2 agrees at 11 bases. CDR3 length: 15 amino acids. The J segment lost 9 bases and the V segment lost 2 bases, leaving 6 bases of the junction unmatched. CDR1 SGHTA and CDR2 FQGNSA come from the germline V gene. This chain's CDR3 is CASSLTLAGELEQFF. For the CDR3, the DNA is TGTGCCAGCAGCTTAACACTAGCGGGAGAGCTTGAGCAGTTCTTC.

The chain has TRBV5-1 and TRBJ2-5; tentative D call: TRBD2 (6 bases). The V and J ends lost 7 bases and 2 bases respectively, with 15 bases between them. The CDR3 sequence is 14 residues long. Germline loops: CDR1 SGHRS, CDR2 YFSETQ. The DNA of the CDR3 is TGCGCCAGCCACGGCGGGACGACTCAAGAGACCCAGTACTTC. Amino acid sequence: CASHGGTTQETQYF.

This clone was recorded a few times. The chain uses TRBV25-1 and TRBJ2-1, with D unclear. Germline loops: CDR1 MGHDK, CDR2 SYGVNS. This CDR3 spans 16 amino acids. V lost 3 bases, J lost 4 bases, and 16 bases lay in between. DNA for the CDR3: TGTGCCAGCAGTGAGGATGAGTATCCGACATACAATGAGCAGTTCTTC. Protein: CASSEDEYPTYNEQFF.

In this sample, this clone turned up a few times. This rearrangement joins TRBV30 to TRBJ2-5; weak D call: TRBD2 (5 bases). This CDR3 contains 17 residues. V lost 6 bases and J lost 1, with 24 bases in between. Looked up from germline, CDR1 is GTSNPN and CDR2 is SVGIG (reference sequence). The CDR3: CACSPPRANPSQETQYF. In nucleotides, the CDR3 is TGTGCCTGCTCCCCACCGAGGGCTAACCCGTCCCAAGAGACCCAGTACTTC.

The chain is built from TRBV15 and TRBJ1-2, with TRBD1 identical over 8 bases. V shed 3 bases and J 0 bases; nucleotides not matched to a gene: 9. Germline V gene lookup returns CDR1 LNHNV and CDR2 YYDKDF (reference sequence). The CDR3 has 17 residues. The chain's CDR3 is CATSRPTGARANYGYTF. The CDR3 bases are TGTGCCACCAGCAGGCCGACAGGGGCTCGGGCTAACTATGGCTACACCTTC.

DNA of the CDR3: TGTGCCAACCTAGCGGGAGGCGTCTACGAGCAGTACTTC. Amino acid sequence: CANLAGGVYEQYF. This sequence joins TRBV27 and TRBJ2-7; 11 bases are shared with TRBD2. The trim removed 10 bases at V and 3 bases at J, leaving 5 bases unmatched. The length of the CDR3 is 13 residues. Germline V gene sequence: CDR1 MNHEY, CDR2 SMNVEV (reference sequence).

The gene calls are TRBV5-1 and TRBJ2-3; weak D call: TRBD2 (6 bases). Per germline, CDR1 SGHRS and CDR2 YFSETQ. The CDR3 is made up of 12 amino acids. The ends were cut back, 4 bases at V and 6 bases at J, with 9 bases in the middle. The CDR3 spells CASSLEGDTQYF. CDR3 sequence (DNA): TGCGCCAGCAGCCTGGAGGGGGATACGCAGTATTTT.

V gene TRBV4-2 combines with J gene TRBJ1-2; 7 bases are shared with TRBD1. Trimming at V came to 0 bases and at J to 4 bases, leaving 14 bases not matched to a gene. Germline CDR1 and CDR2: LGHNA and YNFKEQ. This CDR3 has 18 amino acids. CDR3 in amino acids: CASSQDGNPGQSTYGYTF. In DNA form, the CDR3 reads TGTGCCAGCAGCCAAGATGGGAATCCGGGACAGTCGACCTATGGCTACACCTTC.

The V and J genes are TRBV5-1 and TRBJ2-7; a possible D gene is TRBD1 (6 bases). Trimming removed 0 bases from V and 3 bases from J, with 10 bases in between. Germline CDR1 is SGHRS and CDR2 is YFSETQ. CDR3 length: 14 residues. This CDR3 reads CASSLGGPIYEQYF. CDR3 DNA: TGCGCCAGCAGCTTGGGGGGGCCGATCTACGAGCAGTACTTC.

The chain couples TRBV6-5 to TRBJ1-3; no clear D gene. The length of the CDR3 is 15 residues. Between the trimmed V and J ends, which lost 5 bases and 4 bases, there was a span of 15 bases. In germline, CDR1 is MNHEY, CDR2 SVGAGI. The DNA of the CDR3 is TGTGCCAGCAGTCGCCTCTCAGTGGCCGGAAACACCATATATTTT. Residues: CASSRLSVAGNTIYF.

This rearrangement joins TRBV6-4 to TRBJ1-1; a weak D match, TRBD1 (6 bases). The V gene lost 6 bases and the J gene lost 0 bases, with 14 bases spanning the gap. The CDR3 contains 15 residues. Per the germline V gene, CDR1 is MRHNA and CDR2 is SNTAGT. The CDR3 coding sequence is TGTGCCAGCAGAGAAGAGGGGGGGCTGAACACTGAAGCTTTCTTT. Amino acids: CASREEGGLNTEAFF.

The rearrangement links TRBV13 to TRBJ2-7, with a weak D call TRBD1 (5 bases). Germline V gene data show CDR1 as PRHDT and CDR2 as FYEKMQ (reference sequence). V lost 1 base and J 2 bases, leaving 9 bases between the germline ends. CDR3 size: 14 residues. CDR3 nucleotides: TGTGCCAGCAGCTTAGCGGACACAGCCTACGAGCAGTACTTC. Protein: CASSLADTAYEQYF.

This chain links TRBV9 with TRBJ1-3; no clear D. Trimming stripped 1 base from V and 4 bases from J, with 6 bases between. The CDR3 consists of 13 residues. Germline CDR1 SGDLS, CDR2 YYNGEE. The CDR3 protein is CASSVLAGNTIYF. The CDR3 nucleotides are TGTGCCAGCAGCGTACTGGCCGGAAACACCATATATTTT.

This clone has a handful of counts. The chain is built from TRBV21-1 and TRBJ2-1; TRBD2, the table's D call, lacks a check against the DNA. TRBV21-1 is annotated as a pseudogene. CDR3 length equals 17 residues. CDR3 sequence (DNA): TGTGCCAGCAGCAAAGCCCGATATCGGGAGACCTACAATGAGCAGTTCTTC. Translation gives CASSKARYRETYNEQFF.

This clone has more than one count but fewer than ten. This CDR3 is CASSLWGTPGQGVDEQYF. The CDR3 nucleotides are TGTGCCAGCAGTTTATGGGGAACCCCGGGACAGGGGGTTGACGAGCAGTACTTC. The V gene is TRBV27, the J gene TRBJ2-7; 11 bases line up with TRBD1. CDR1 is MNHEY, CDR2 SMNVEV, per germline (reference sequence). V shed 1 base, J shed 5 bases, and the junction held 13 bases outside the gene matches. The CDR3 consists of 18 residues.

The chain carries TRBV6-5 and TRBJ2-2; TRBD1 aligns across 7 bases. The CDR3 sequence is 16 residues long. The V gene's germline CDR1 is MNHEY and CDR2 SVGAGI. V shed 2 bases, J shed 0 bases, and the junction held 3 bases outside the gene matches. The CDR3: CASSYPGTANTGELFF. DNA of the CDR3: TGTGCCAGCAGTTACCCCGGGACAGCGAACACCGGGGAGCTGTTTTTT.

This clone was seen only a few times. The chain is built from TRBV6-1 and TRBJ1-5; possibly TRBD1 for D (5 bases). The CDR3 has 16 residues. Trimming pared 2 bases from V and 2 bases from J, leaving 13 bases between. The germline V gene has CDR1 MNHNS and CDR2 SASEGT. In DNA form, the CDR3 reads TGTGCCAGCAGTGAAATGACAGACCTCCGCAATCAGCCCCAGCATTTT. Translated, it gives CASSEMTDLRNQPQHF.

Here the CDR3 reads CASSLGGAGGGTEAFF. The CDR3 nucleotides are TGCGCCAGCAGCTTGGGTGGGGCGGGGGGGGGAACTGAAGCTTTCTTT. The chain employs TRBV5-1 and TRBJ1-1; TRBD1 is a possible D gene (5 bases). The CDR3 sequence is 16 residues long. V lost 0 bases and J lost 5, with 17 bases in between. Germline V gene lookup returns CDR1 SGHRS and CDR2 YFSETQ.

The genes are TRBV7-9 and TRBJ2-3; D perhaps matches TRBD2 (5 bases). Germline V gives CDR1 SEHNR, CDR2 FQNEAQ (reference sequence). This CDR3 is built from 15 residues. The V end lost 1 base, the J end lost 3 bases, and 11 bases lay between the germline ends. The CDR3 sequence is CASSLGLASTDTQYF. The CDR3 region has the DNA TGTGCCAGCAGCTTAGGGTTAGCGTCGACAGATACGCAGTATTTT. The entire variable domain, with the rest obtained from reference TRBV7-9 and TRBJ2-3, is as follows: DTGVSQNPRHKITKRGQNVTFRCDPISEHNRLYWYRQTLGQGPEFLTYFQNEAQLEKSRLLSDRFSAERPKGSFSTLEIQRTEQGDSAMYLCASSLGLASTDTQYFGPGTRLTVL.

The rearrangement uses TRBV2 and TRBJ1-1, with D maybe TRBD1 (5 bases). Germline V gives CDR1 SNHLY, CDR2 FYNNEI. The V end lost 4 bases, the J end lost 5 bases, and 17 bases lay between the germline ends. The CDR3 is 15 amino acids. The CDR3 loop is CASSGRVTARTEAFF. For the CDR3, the DNA is TGTGCCAGCAGTGGCAGGGTTACAGCGAGGACTGAAGCTTTCTTT.

The rearrangement joins TRBV28 to TRBJ2-7, with TRBD2 as a possible D gene (5 bases). Germline CDR1 and CDR2: MDHEN and SYDVKM. The CDR3 runs 13 residues. Trimming removed 8 bases from V and 2 bases from J, with 13 bases in between. DNA of the CDR3: TGTGCCAGCTCTTGGACTCCAACCTACGAGCAGTACTTC. It specifies CASSWTPTYEQYF.

The rearrangement joins TRBV30 to TRBJ2-1; TRBD1 matches 7 bases. Germline V lookup: CDR1 GTSNPN, CDR2 SVGIG (reference sequence). This CDR3 region has 11 residues. The V gene end was trimmed by 3 bases and the J gene end by 7 bases; junction bases not matched to a gene: 0. The CDR3 nucleotides read TGTGCCTGGAGACAGGGGAATGAGCAGTTCTTC. Translation gives CAWRQGNEQFF.

The chain is built from TRBV6-1 and TRBJ2-2; D might be TRBD1 (6 bases). The CDR3 consists of 14 residues. CDR1 is MNHNS, CDR2 SASEGT, per germline. V was cut by 6 bases and J by 1 base, with 9 bases left in between. The CDR3 protein is CASSVQGNTGELFF. CDR3 in DNA: TGTGCCAGCAGCGTACAGGGGAACACCGGGGAGCTGTTTTTT.

This sequence joins TRBV29-1 and TRBJ2-4; a possible D gene is TRBD1 (6 bases). The CDR3 totals 11 residues. The V gene's germline CDR1 is SQVTM and CDR2 ANQGSEA. Trimming cost V 4 bases and J 6 bases, with 7 bases left between them. This CDR3 reads CSVVRGNIQYF. The DNA for the CDR3 is TGCAGCGTTGTCAGGGGAAACATTCAGTACTTC.